This T cell receptor (beta chain) originates from a study of blood T cells in healthy people across ages. CDR1 SEHNR and CDR2 FQNEAQ come from the germline V gene (reference sequence). The CDR3 has 14 amino acids. The ends lost 5 bases at V and 3 bases at J; junction bases unmatched: 3. Using a J-beta primer mix together with a sample-barcoded 5' primer, a second PCR was run for roughly 6 to 12 cycles. TCRdb re-analysed the 5' RACE reads in MiXCR, keeping a single row per CDR3 protein. The table has about 800,000 distinct CDR3 sequences, around 25% seen once. This clonotype was detected a few times. This sample was also put to use in a study of T cells of mothers and their children.

The chain recombines TRBV7-9 with TRBJ2-2; 7 bases fit TRBD1. The sequenced sample was blood. The sequence was obtained from a boy aged 5-17 years in good health. Here the CDR3 reads CASSPGQYTGELFF. In nucleotides, the CDR3 is TGTGCCAGCAGCCCGGGACAGTACACCGGGGAGCTGTTTTTT.